These 21 T cell receptor beta chains came from one sample sequenced in a study of cytomegalovirus exposure and HLA in healthy donors. It was with 60 Vbeta and 13 Jbeta primers that the PCR ran. Assay: immunoSEQ multiplex PCR; the TCRdb copy retains only in-frame clones and omits some. This table lists fewer than 100,000 clones. The sample was PBMCs. Every receptor here comes from a young man in good health and CMV-seropositive.

The chain carries TRBV5-5 and TRBJ1-5; D uncertain. This CDR3 has 13 amino acids. V lost 2 bases and J 5 bases, leaving 8 bases between the germline ends. Germline CDR1 is SGHKS and CDR2 is YYEKEE (reference sequence). The CDR3 bases are TGTGCCAGCAGCTTAAAGCTGGATCAGCCCCAGCATTTT. Translating gives CASSLKLDQPQHF.

V gene TRBV28 combines with J gene TRBJ2-2, with TRBD2 as a possible D gene (6 bases). Germline-derived CDR1 and CDR2 are MDHEN and SYDVKM. Trimming stripped 5 bases from V and 7 bases from J, with 17 bases between. The CDR3 loop spans 15 amino acids. As DNA, the CDR3 is TGTGCCAGCAGTCCCCCGGGACCGCGGGGCGGGGAGCTGTTTTTT. It encodes CASSPPGPRGGELFF.

The V and J genes are TRBV19 and TRBJ1-1; maybe TRBD1 (6 bases). This CDR3 comprises 13 residues. V shed 5 bases and J shed 7 bases, with 14 bases lying between them. Germline V gene data show CDR1 as LNHDA and CDR2 as SQIVND (reference sequence). The CDR3 region has the DNA TGTGCCAGTAGTTCACAGGGAGTCTTTGAAGCTTTCTTT. Protein sequence: CASSSQGVFEAFF.

The V call is TRBV13, the J call TRBJ1-1; tentatively, D is TRBD1 (6 bases). The CDR3 length is 13 residues. Trimming stripped 0 bases from V and 4 bases from J, with 6 bases between. Per the germline V gene, CDR1 is PRHDT and CDR2 is FYEKMQ (reference sequence). CDR3 in DNA: TGTGCCAGCAGCTTAGGAGGGGGCACTGAAGCTTTCTTT. Translated: CASSLGGGTEAFF.

The rearrangement uses TRBV18 and TRBJ1-2; D not resolved. From germline, CDR1 is KGHSH and CDR2 LQKENI. The CDR3 has 13 amino acids. Trimming removed 1 base at V and 8 bases at J, with 11 bases between. CDR3 amino acids: CASSPLPERGYTF. The CDR3 DNA reads TGTGCCAGCTCACCACTTCCGGAGAGGGGCTACACCTTC.

This chain joins TRBV7-2 and TRBJ2-7, with D possibly matching TRBD1 (6 bases). The V end lost 6 bases, the J end lost 2 bases, and 17 bases lay between the germline ends. Germline-derived CDR1 and CDR2 are SGHTA and FQGNSA. The CDR3 length is 15 residues. CDR3 protein: CASSEGGASPYEQYF. The CDR3 region has the DNA TGTGCCAGCAGTGAAGGGGGAGCGAGCCCCTACGAGCAGTACTTC.

V is TRBV27 and J is TRBJ2-7; 7 bases map to TRBD1. The germline V gene encodes CDR1 MNHEY and CDR2 SMNVEV (reference sequence). V dropped 5 bases and J dropped 0; count of bases not matched to a gene: 10. CDR3 length equals 16 residues. The CDR3 reads CASSPRPGGASYEQYF. CDR3 sequence (DNA): TGTGCCAGCAGTCCCCGCCCAGGGGGTGCCTCCTACGAGCAGTACTTC.

The chain recombines TRBV19 with TRBJ2-3; 7 bases agree with TRBD2. The CDR3 sequence is 15 residues long. Trimming at V came to 1 base and at J to 4 bases, leaving 5 bases not matched to a gene. Germline CDR1 and CDR2: LNHDA and SQIVND (reference sequence). The CDR3 loop reads CASSIVAGESDTQYF. The CDR3 DNA follows: TGTGCCAGTAGTATAGTCGCGGGAGAGTCAGATACGCAGTATTTT.

The rearrangement links TRBV6-6 to TRBJ2-2, with D possibly TRBD1 on 6 matching bases. V lost 7 bases and J lost 4, with 16 bases in between. Germline CDR1 reads MNHNY; CDR2 reads SVGAGI (reference sequence). CDR3 length equals 15 residues. The CDR3 loop reads CASTSWTEPTGELFF. The CDR3 DNA follows: TGTGCCAGCACGTCATGGACAGAACCCACCGGGGAGCTGTTTTTT.

CDR3 sequence reads: CASSEYPRAEGEQYF. DNA for the CDR3: TGTGCCAGCAGTGAATATCCCAGGGCTGAAGGCGAGCAGTACTTC. The rearrangement joins TRBV6-1 to TRBJ2-7; possibly TRBD1 for D (5 bases). V lost 2 bases and J 6 bases, leaving 17 bases between the germline ends. CDR3 length: 15 amino acids. Germline V gives CDR1 MNHNS, CDR2 SASEGT.

The chain joins TRBV4-2 to TRBJ2-3, with TRBD2 identical over 11 bases. V shed 0 bases, J shed 3 bases, and the junction held 11 bases outside the gene matches. Germline assignment: CDR1 LGHNA and CDR2 YNFKEQ. The CDR3 sequence is 19 residues long. Written as DNA, the CDR3 is TGTGCCAGCAGCCAAGATTTGCCTAGCGGGGGGTCAAGTACAGATACGCAGTATTTT. It translates to CASSQDLPSGGSSTDTQYF.

The J gene is TRBJ2-3, the V gene TRBV7-3; perhaps TRBD2 as D (6 bases). Germline lookup yields CDR1 SGHTA and CDR2 FQGTGA. The CDR3 is made up of 17 amino acids. The germline V and J ends were trimmed by 2 bases and 3 bases, with 18 bases remaining between them. CDR3 in DNA: TGTGCCAGCAGCTTAGGTCTTCGGGTCCGGGGGACAGATACGCAGTATTTT. As protein: CASSLGLRVRGTDTQYF.

The chain links TRBV6-5 to TRBJ2-7; 9 bases are shared with TRBD1. CDR3 size: 14 residues. Per the germline V gene, CDR1 is MNHEY and CDR2 is SVGAGI. The trim removed 6 bases at V and 5 bases at J, leaving 8 bases unmatched. The CDR3 here is CASRVPGQGNEQYF. For the CDR3, the DNA is TGTGCCAGCAGGGTACCGGGACAGGGTAACGAGCAGTACTTC.

The chain uses TRBV28 and TRBJ2-7; perhaps TRBD1 as D (5 bases). The V end was cut by 0 bases, the J end by 5 bases, with 11 bases between. The CDR3 is 14 amino acids. CDR1 and CDR2 from the germline V gene are MDHEN and SYDVKM. The CDR3 DNA reads as TGTGCCAGCAGTTTATGGCAGGGTACCCACGAGCAGTACTTC. Amino acids: CASSLWQGTHEQYF.

V is TRBV6-1 and J is TRBJ1-5; no definite D call. The ends were cut back, 2 bases at V and 9 bases at J, with 8 bases in the middle. Germline-derived CDR1 and CDR2 are MNHNS and SASEGT. The length of the CDR3 is 12 residues. The CDR3 loop is CASSEIGSPQHF. The DNA for the CDR3 is TGTGCCAGCAGTGAAATTGGCTCGCCCCAGCATTTT.

The J gene is TRBJ2-7, the V gene TRBV5-6, with 13 bases fitting TRBD2. Germline CDR1 SGHDT, CDR2 YYEEEE. J lost 3 bases, V lost 4 bases, and 7 bases had no gene match. The CDR3 is made up of 16 amino acids. CDR3 in DNA: TGTGCCAGCAGCAAGGGACTAGCGGGAAGGGGCTACGAGCAGTACTTC. This translates into CASSKGLAGRGYEQYF.

CDR3 coding DNA: TGTGCCAGCAGCGTAGATCTAGCTCGCATCGAGCAGTACTTC. This gives the protein CASSVDLARIEQYF. The chain links TRBV9 to TRBJ2-7; a weak D match, TRBD2 (5 bases). The CDR3 extends over 14 amino acids. Germline CDR1 is SGDLS and CDR2 is YYNGEE. V was cut by 0 bases and J by 6 bases, with 13 bases left in between.

The V and J genes are TRBV29-1 and TRBJ2-1; the D is unclear. This CDR3 region has 14 residues. V lost 7 bases and J lost 4, with 17 bases in between. Germline V gives CDR1 SQVTM, CDR2 ANQGSEA. The CDR3 sequence is CSASRGDRYNEQFF. The CDR3 region has the DNA TGCAGCGCTTCCCGAGGAGATAGGTACAATGAGCAGTTCTTC.

CDR3 coding DNA: TGCGCCAGCAGTGTATTACCGACAGATTCTAACTATGGCTACACCTTC. It codes for CASSVLPTDSNYGYTF. The gene calls are TRBV10-1 and TRBJ1-2; D is possibly TRBD1 (5 bases). CDR1 is WNHNN and CDR2 is SYGVQD in the germline V gene (reference sequence). CDR3 length equals 16 residues. The V end lost 4 bases, the J end lost 0 bases, and 15 bases lay between the germline ends.

V usage is TRBV6-1 and J usage is TRBJ2-1; 9 nucleotides align to TRBD2. Trimming removed 5 bases from V and 10 bases from J; junction bases left unmatched: 3. The germline gives CDR1 MNHNS, CDR2 SASEGT. CDR3 length: 12 amino acids. CDR3 in amino acids: CASSLAGAEQFF. The CDR3 DNA follows: TGTGCCAGCAGTTTAGCGGGGGCCGAGCAGTTCTTC.

The chain joins TRBV25-1 to TRBJ1-1; 7 nucleotides match TRBD1. Germline trimming cut 2 bases from V and 0 bases from J; bases unmatched to any gene: 6. This CDR3 spans 16 amino acids. Germline V CDR1 and CDR2: MGHDK, SYGVNS. The CDR3 protein is CASSEKQGILNTEAFF. CDR3 nucleotides: TGTGCCAGCAGTGAAAAACAGGGGATTCTGAACACTGAAGCTTTCTTT.